The 31 T cell receptor beta chains in this list originate from one sample, sequenced in a study of shared clonotypes between healthy human individuals. Naive CD8 cells, CD45RO-negative and positively selected for CCR7, excluded terminally differentiated effector memory CD45RA+ cells. Sequenced by immunoSEQ multiplex PCR; TCRdb stores in-frame clones only, minus some. The sample records roughly 2,000,000 clones, roughly 95% being singletons. Input material: naive CD8+ T cells from PBMCs. The source is a man aged 18-30 years in good health. Some clones in this sample may be carry-over from other donors' samples.

As to this clone: This sample includes further DNA sequences coding for the same CDR3. The V and J genes are TRBV7-9 and TRBJ2-5; 11 bases map to TRBD2. The CDR3 length is 16 residues. The J segment lost 5 bases and the V segment lost 1 base, leaving 6 bases of the junction unmatched. Germline-derived CDR1 and CDR2 are SEHNR and FQNEAQ (reference sequence). Here the CDR3 DNA reads TGTGCCAGCAGCTTAGGGCTAGCGGGAGGAGGTGAGACCCAGTACTTC. Translating it yields CASSLGLAGGGETQYF.

The chain couples TRBV7-8 to TRBJ2-7; 7 bases are a match to TRBD1. This CDR3 spans 13 amino acids. In germline, CDR1 is SGHVS, CDR2 FQNEAQ. The V segment lost 8 bases and the J segment 2 bases; nucleotides outside the gene matches: 6. The chain's CDR3 is CASGDRAAYEQYF. CDR3 DNA: TGTGCCAGCGGAGACAGGGCGGCCTACGAGCAGTACTTC.

The chain is built from TRBV7-2 and TRBJ2-1, with TRBD2 matching 8 bases. The V gene's germline CDR1 is SGHTA and CDR2 FQGNSA. CDR3 length: 15 residues. After removal of 5 bases from V and 7 bases from J, the junction contained 10 bases not matched to a gene. Here the CDR3 reads CASSPSVLAGNEQFF. The CDR3 nucleotides read TGTGCCAGCAGCCCATCGGTGCTAGCGGGTAATGAGCAGTTCTTC.

In its sample, this clone was seen once. The V call is TRBV5-1, the J call TRBJ2-7; TRBD2 matches at 8 bases. Germline V CDR1 and CDR2: SGHRS, YFSETQ. The ends lost 6 bases at V and 2 bases at J; junction bases unmatched: 10. This CDR3 comprises 15 residues. In DNA, the CDR3 is TGCGCCAGCACCGGGAGGGTCGGGGACACCTACGAGCAGTACTTC. It codes for CASTGRVGDTYEQYF.

This sequence joins TRBV10-1 and TRBJ1-1; TRBD1 might be the D (5 bases). V was clipped by 3 bases and J by 4 bases, with 18 bases between them. CDR3 length: 16 amino acids. Germline V gene lookup returns CDR1 WNHNN and CDR2 SYGVQD (reference sequence). The CDR3 nucleotides are TGCGCCAGCAGTGACTTCTGGGGGACTTTGGGCACTGAAGCTTTCTTT. Its protein product is CASSDFWGTLGTEAFF.

The rearrangement links TRBV29-1 to TRBJ2-1; the match to TRBD1 covers 7 bases. Looked up from germline, CDR1 is SQVTM and CDR2 is ANQGSEA. CDR3 size: 14 residues. Trimming at V came to 6 bases and at J to 4 bases, leaving 9 bases not matched to a gene. Here the CDR3 DNA reads TGCAGCGTCGCTCCCGGGACAGCTTACAATGAGCAGTTCTTC. Translation gives CSVAPGTAYNEQFF.

This sequence joins TRBV6-5 and TRBJ2-7; 9 bases fit TRBD1. This CDR3 has 14 amino acids. The junction had 7 bases not matched to a gene; V was cut back by 8 bases and J by 2 bases. Looked up from germline, CDR1 is MNHEY and CDR2 is SVGAGI. CDR3: CASCPGQGPYEQYF. The CDR3 region has the DNA TGTGCCAGCTGCCCGGGACAGGGACCCTACGAGCAGTACTTC.

The chain carries TRBV2 and TRBJ1-2; weak D call: TRBD1 (5 bases). The CDR3 covers 13 residues. Germline loops: CDR1 SNHLY, CDR2 FYNNEI. V lost 11 bases to trimming and J lost 5 bases, with 18 bases between them. The DNA for the CDR3 is TGTGCCGGGCGGGACGACGGCCTATATGGCTACACCTTC. It yields the protein CAGRDDGLYGYTF.

The chain couples TRBV6-5 to TRBJ2-2; 10 bases line up with TRBD1. This CDR3 contains 15 residues. V shed 4 bases, J shed 4 bases, and the junction held 3 bases outside the gene matches. Germline V gene lookup returns CDR1 MNHEY and CDR2 SVGAGI. CDR3 sequence: CASSSTGGPTGELFF. CDR3 bases: TGTGCCAGCAGTTCGACAGGGGGCCCCACCGGGGAGCTGTTTTTT.

The CDR3 protein is CASSLLAGSRWGNIQYF. In DNA form, the CDR3 reads TGTGCCAGCAGCTTACTGGCCGGAAGTCGATGGGGAAACATTCAGTACTTC. The chain recombines TRBV7-2 with TRBJ2-4; D is ambiguous. This CDR3 comprises 17 residues. Between the trimmed V and J ends, which lost 2 bases and 6 bases, there was a span of 20 bases. Germline V CDR1 and CDR2: SGHTA, FQGNSA.

The chain is built from TRBV29-1 and TRBJ2-7; TRBD2 agrees at 7 bases. In germline, CDR1 is SQVTM, CDR2 ANQGSEA. V shed 1 base, J shed 3 bases, and the junction held 9 bases outside the gene matches. The CDR3 consists of 15 residues. Written as DNA, the CDR3 is TGCAGCGTTGAAGTAATCGGGGGGTCTCGCTACGAGCAGTACTTC. Translating it yields CSVEVIGGSRYEQYF.

The chain employs TRBV6-9 and TRBJ2-7; the D gene is possibly TRBD1 (5 bases). Germline CDR1 and CDR2: MNHGY and SVAAGI. V gave up 8 bases and J gave up 2 bases, with 25 bases separating them. The CDR3 is made up of 17 amino acids. CDR3 bases: TGTGCCAGCCTAATTACTGAGGACAACCGGATTACCTACGAGCAGTACTTC. It specifies CASLITEDNRITYEQYF.

This clone was counted once. This chain joins TRBV29-1 and TRBJ2-2, with TRBD2 as a possible D gene (5 bases). Germline V CDR1 and CDR2: SQVTM, ANQGSEA. Trimming removed 4 bases at V and 4 bases at J, with 10 bases between. The CDR3 is 13 amino acids. The CDR3 here is CSVVGSATGELFF. The CDR3 DNA is TGCAGCGTTGTGGGGAGTGCCACCGGGGAGCTGTTTTTT.

This clone was seen only once. The V and J genes are TRBV28 and TRBJ2-5, with TRBD2 matching 9 bases. This CDR3 spans 15 amino acids. V dropped 4 bases and J dropped 2; count of bases not matched to a gene: 5. Germline loops: CDR1 MDHEN, CDR2 SYDVKM. CDR3 DNA: TGTGCCAGCAGTTACCGCGGGAGGGCACAAGAGACCCAGTACTTC. Its translation: CASSYRGRAQETQYF.

Comments on this clone: Additional DNA sequences in this sample encode the identical CDR3. The chain carries TRBV7-9 and TRBJ2-1; D is ambiguous. The CDR3 totals 15 residues. Looked up from germline, CDR1 is SEHNR and CDR2 is FQNEAQ (reference sequence). V gave up 1 base and J gave up 1 base, with 8 bases separating them. This chain's CDR3 is CASSLEGGSYNEQFF. The CDR3 DNA sequence: TGTGCCAGCAGCTTAGAGGGCGGATCCTACAATGAGCAGTTCTTC.

The chain has TRBV4-2 and TRBJ2-5; tentatively, D is TRBD2 (6 bases). V shed 0 bases and J shed 5 bases, with 16 bases lying between them. The CDR3 consists of 16 residues. CDR1 is LGHNA, CDR2 YNFKEQ, per germline. CDR3 region: CASSQDPRDPSETQYF. The CDR3 region has the DNA TGTGCCAGCAGCCAAGATCCGCGGGACCCCTCCGAGACCCAGTACTTC.

The chain combines TRBV4-1 with TRBJ1-2; 11 nucleotides align to TRBD1. Germline-derived CDR1 and CDR2 are MGHRA and YSYEKL. The CDR3 sequence is 15 residues long. V was pared by 3 bases and J by 3 bases, with 3 bases of the junction left unmatched. The CDR3 here is CASSQDRGQYYGYTF. Written as DNA, the CDR3 is TGCGCCAGCAGCCAGGACAGGGGGCAGTACTATGGCTACACCTTC.

This chain uses TRBV5-1 with TRBJ2-7; 7 bases are shared with TRBD1. The V gene end was trimmed by 4 bases and the J gene end by 2 bases; junction bases not matched to a gene: 9. There are 15 residues in the CDR3. The germline V gene encodes CDR1 SGHRS and CDR2 YFSETQ. The CDR3 reads CASSVRSDRPYEQYF. The CDR3 DNA sequence: TGCGCCAGCAGCGTCAGATCGGACAGGCCCTACGAGCAGTACTTC.

V and J are TRBV4-2 and TRBJ2-7; D might be TRBD1 (6 bases). V was trimmed by 1 base and J by 2 bases, leaving 15 bases between them. The length of the CDR3 is 16 residues. CDR1 is LGHNA, CDR2 YNFKEQ, per germline. CDR3 region: CASSQGARGETYEQYF. The CDR3, as DNA: TGTGCCAGCAGCCAAGGTGCCAGGGGCGAGACCTACGAGCAGTACTTC.

The chain couples TRBV5-4 to TRBJ2-7; TRBD2 aligns across 8 bases. Germline V gene data show CDR1 as SGHNT and CDR2 as YYREEE (reference sequence). This CDR3 spans 13 amino acids. Germline trimming cut 1 base from V and 4 bases from J; bases unmatched to any gene: 1. The CDR3 loop is CASSLQREYEQYF. In nucleotides, the CDR3 is TGTGCCAGCAGCTTGCAGCGGGAGTACGAGCAGTACTTC.

V gene TRBV6-1 combines with J gene TRBJ2-6; D is undetermined. Germline V gene sequence: CDR1 MNHNS, CDR2 SASEGT. This CDR3 region has 12 residues. Trimming cost V 7 bases and J 3 bases, with 4 bases left between them. DNA of the CDR3: TGTGCCAGCACCAGTGGGGCCAACGTCCTGACTTTC. It specifies CASTSGANVLTF.

This chain uses TRBV2 with TRBJ2-7; tentatively, D is TRBD2 (5 bases). The germline gives CDR1 SNHLY, CDR2 FYNNEI. Trimming took 2 bases from V and 2 from J, leaving 10 bases between them. The CDR3 spans 14 residues. CDR3 residues: CASSELSGTYEQYF. CDR3 sequence (DNA): TGTGCCAGCAGTGAATTGTCCGGGACCTACGAGCAGTACTTC.

The sample holds one count of this clone. The rearrangement links TRBV27 to TRBJ2-4, with D hard to call. The CDR3 extends over 12 amino acids. V lost 5 bases, J lost 7 bases, and 9 bases lay in between. Looked up from germline, CDR1 is MNHEY and CDR2 is SMNVEV (reference sequence). Here the CDR3 reads CASSPNGNIQYF. In DNA form, the CDR3 reads TGTGCCAGCAGTCCCAATGGGAACATTCAGTACTTC.

The chain couples TRBV28 to TRBJ1-2, with 7 nucleotides matching TRBD1. Germline loops: CDR1 MDHEN, CDR2 SYDVKM. Trimming at V came to 6 bases and at J to 2 bases, leaving 9 bases not matched to a gene. The CDR3 runs to 15 residues. The CDR3 loop reads CASRGNRGLNYGYTF. The CDR3 DNA reads TGTGCCAGCAGGGGAAACAGGGGATTAAACTATGGCTACACCTTC.

This sequence joins TRBV29-1 and TRBJ1-2; TRBD1 is a possible D gene (5 bases). The CDR3 has 14 residues. V was trimmed by 3 bases and J by 6 bases, leaving 17 bases between them. In germline, CDR1 is SQVTM, CDR2 ANQGSEA. DNA of the CDR3: TGCAGCGTTGAGCAACAGGATCTGTTTGATGGCTACACCTTC. Its translation is CSVEQQDLFDGYTF.

This chain uses TRBV7-2 with TRBJ2-1, with 11 bases aligning to TRBD2. This CDR3 has 16 residues. The junction had 5 bases not matched to a gene; V was cut back by 3 bases and J by 4 bases. Germline loops: CDR1 SGHTA, CDR2 FQGNSA. The CDR3 is CASSFKGTSGYNEQFF. The CDR3 DNA reads as TGTGCCAGCAGCTTCAAAGGGACTAGCGGTTACAATGAGCAGTTCTTC.

This clone has a single count. Other nucleotide sequences in the sample specify the same CDR3. This rearrangement joins TRBV5-6 to TRBJ2-1; D unclear. This CDR3 has 12 residues. CDR1 is SGHDT and CDR2 is YYEEEE in the germline V gene. The V end was cut by 0 bases, the J end by 5 bases, with 3 bases between. CDR3 sequence: CASSLGNNEQFF. The DNA for the CDR3 is TGTGCCAGCAGCTTGGGCAACAATGAGCAGTTCTTC.

CDR3 DNA sequence: TGTGCCAGCAGCTTTTTTTTGAACACTGAAGCTTTCTTT. Translation gives CASSFFLNTEAFF. The rearrangement links TRBV7-3 to TRBJ1-1; D not resolved. This CDR3 has 13 residues. Germline CDR1 and CDR2: SGHTA and FQGTGA. Deletions cut 3 bases from V and 0 bases from J, with 5 bases between.

The chain recombines TRBV5-4 with TRBJ1-4; D is unresolved. Germline V gene lookup returns CDR1 SGHNT and CDR2 YYREEE (reference sequence). This CDR3 spans 16 amino acids. V was trimmed by 4 bases and J by 0 bases, leaving 13 bases between them. CDR3 in amino acids: CASSPFGSTTNEKLFF. The CDR3 bases are TGTGCCAGCAGCCCCTTTGGATCCACAACTAATGAAAAACTGTTTTTT.

This sequence joins TRBV29-1 and TRBJ2-1; 7 bases fit TRBD2. The junction had 8 bases not matched to a gene; V was cut back by 8 bases and J by 7 bases. The CDR3 loop spans 12 amino acids. From germline, CDR1 is SQVTM and CDR2 ANQGSEA. The chain's CDR3 is CSSQTSRNEQFF. The CDR3 coding sequence is TGCAGCTCCCAGACTAGCAGGAATGAGCAGTTCTTC.

The gene calls are TRBV7-9 and TRBJ1-2, with TRBD1 identical over 8 bases. The CDR3 length is 15 residues. Germline values: CDR1 SEHNR, CDR2 FQNEAQ (reference sequence). J lost 4 bases, V lost 1 base, and 5 bases had no gene match. This CDR3 is CASSLGLTGGYGYTF. The CDR3 DNA reads TGTGCCAGCAGCTTAGGGTTAACAGGGGGCTATGGCTACACCTTC.